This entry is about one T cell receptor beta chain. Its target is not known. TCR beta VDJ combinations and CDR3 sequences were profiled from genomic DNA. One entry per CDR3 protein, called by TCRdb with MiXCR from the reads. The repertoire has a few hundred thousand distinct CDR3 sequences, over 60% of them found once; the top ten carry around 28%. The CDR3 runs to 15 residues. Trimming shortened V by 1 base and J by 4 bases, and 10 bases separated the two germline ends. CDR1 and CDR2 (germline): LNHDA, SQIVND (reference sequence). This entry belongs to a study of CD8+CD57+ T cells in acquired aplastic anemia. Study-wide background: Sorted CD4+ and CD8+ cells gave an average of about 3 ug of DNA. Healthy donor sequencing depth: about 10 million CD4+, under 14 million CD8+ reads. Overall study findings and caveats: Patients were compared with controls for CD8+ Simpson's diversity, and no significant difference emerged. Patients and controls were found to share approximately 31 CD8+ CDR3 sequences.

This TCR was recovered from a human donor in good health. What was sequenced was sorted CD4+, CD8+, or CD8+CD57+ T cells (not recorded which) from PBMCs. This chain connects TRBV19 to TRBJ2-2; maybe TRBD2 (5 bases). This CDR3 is CASSIGLAGTGELFF. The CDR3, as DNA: TGTGCCAGTAGTATAGGTCTAGCAGGCACCGGGGAGCTGTTTTTT.